The 3 T cell receptor beta chains listed next were all sequenced from one sample in a study of T cells in localized non-small cell lung cancer. Generated by immunoSEQ multiplex PCR, the TCRdb table keeps only in-frame clones and is missing some. Here the sample spans approximately 5,900 clones, roughly 25% being singletons. The source material was lung tumor tissue, sampled before any cancer treatment. All receptors derive from a female donor over 55 with stage I lung adenocarcinoma.

This clone was seen a handful of times. The rearrangement links TRBV9 to TRBJ2-5; D could derive from TRBD1 or TRBD2 (5 bases each). Trimming cost V 3 bases and J 1 base, with 10 bases left between them. Germline V lookup: CDR1 SGDLS, CDR2 YYNGEE. This CDR3 has 14 residues. The CDR3 spells CASSGGPLQETQYF. CDR3 sequence (DNA): TGTGCCAGCAGCGGGGGACCTCTCCAAGAGACCCAGTACTTC.

The rearrangement links TRBV11-3 to TRBJ2-1; 12 nucleotides align to TRBD2. CDR1 SGHNT and CDR2 YENEEA come from the germline V gene. V was pared by 4 bases and J by 7 bases, with 5 bases of the junction left unmatched. CDR3 size: 15 residues. This chain's CDR3 is CASSSTSGRLNEQFF. The CDR3, as DNA: TGTGCCAGCAGCTCGACTAGCGGGAGATTAAATGAGCAGTTCTTC.

By frequency in the sample, this clone is medium-sized. The gene calls are TRBV6-8 and TRBJ2-1, with 11 bases identical to TRBD2. The ends lost 6 bases at V and 9 bases at J; junction bases unmatched: 13. This CDR3 comprises 16 residues. Germline-derived CDR1 and CDR2 are MNHGY and SAAAGT. The CDR3 coding sequence is TGTGCCAGCAGCCCCCCCCTAGCGGGAGGTGTCTCTGAGCAGTTCTTC. Translating it yields CASSPPLAGGVSEQFF.